This T cell receptor (beta chain) was captured in a study of T cell responses to AZD1222 COVID-19 vaccine. Sequenced by immunoSEQ multiplex PCR; TCRdb stores in-frame clones only, minus some. The profile covers about 140,000 clones, with approximately 90% appearing a single time and about 3.4% taken by the ten largest. V lost 0 bases and J 4 bases, leaving 12 bases between the germline ends. The germline gives CDR1 SEHNR, CDR2 FQNEAQ (reference sequence). The CDR3 runs to 15 residues. The study, taken as a whole, reports: Targets within unmutated variant regions were reportedly found for nearly half of spike-specific TCRs.

With respect to this clone: Its specificity is unknown.

The chain employs TRBV7-9 and TRBJ1-2; D not certain. The clonotype originates from an adult who received the AZD1222 COVID-19 vaccine. The source was peripheral blood, collected 28 days after the second AZD1222 dose. The CDR3 protein is CASSLAYEGFYGYTF. The CDR3 DNA reads as TGTGCCAGCAGCTTAGCGTATGAGGGATTCTATGGCTACACCTTC. The full variable domain, completed using reference TRBV7-9 and TRBJ1-2, is DTGVSQNPRHKITKRGQNVTFRCDPISEHNRLYWYRQTLGQGPEFLTYFQNEAQLEKSRLLSDRFSAERPKGSFSTLEIQRTEQGDSAMYLCASSLAYEGFYGYTFGSGTRLTVV.